The next 16 T cell receptor beta chains were all read from a single sample in a study of somatic mutations in cytotoxic T cells in rheumatoid arthritis. The method was immunoSEQ multiplex PCR; TCRdb's version includes in-frame clones alone and lacks a portion of them. The sample has some 17,000 clones, roughly 79% seen once. The sequencing input was CD8+ T cells sorted from blood. The source of these receptors is an adult with rheumatoid arthritis.

This chain joins TRBV7-9 and TRBJ1-1, with TRBD1 as a possible D gene (6 bases). The V gene lost 0 bases and the J gene lost 11 bases, with 10 bases spanning the gap. From germline, CDR1 is SEHNR and CDR2 FQNEAQ (reference sequence). The CDR3 is 12 residues long. For the CDR3, the DNA is TGTGCCAGCAGCTTAGCCAGGGGTGGTGCTTTCTTT. Protein product: CASSLARGGAFF.

The table lists this clone with a few counts. The chain links TRBV7-9 to TRBJ2-7, with TRBD2 matching 11 bases. The CDR3 has 15 amino acids. The trim removed 8 bases at V and 3 bases at J, leaving 9 bases unmatched. The germline V gene encodes CDR1 SEHNR and CDR2 FQNEAQ (reference sequence). The CDR3 is CASAVAGGLIYEQYF. The CDR3 nucleotides read TGTGCCAGCGCTGTAGCGGGAGGGCTCATCTACGAGCAGTACTTC.

The chain joins TRBV27 to TRBJ2-7; 14 nucleotides align to TRBD2. The length of the CDR3 is 16 residues. Trimming at V came to 4 bases and at J to 7 bases, leaving 9 bases not matched to a gene. From germline, CDR1 is MNHEY and CDR2 SMNVEV (reference sequence). The CDR3 here is CASSWGLAGDLGEQYF. The DNA of the CDR3 is TGTGCCAGCAGTTGGGGACTAGCGGGAGATTTGGGTGAGCAGTACTTC.

The chain uses TRBV13 and TRBJ2-1, with 16 bases matching TRBD2. Losses at the gene ends were 6 bases for V and 0 bases for J; bases not matched to a gene: 14. Germline V CDR1 and CDR2: PRHDT, FYEKMQ (reference sequence). The CDR3 totals 21 residues. DNA of the CDR3: TGTGCCAGCAGTACCATAGGGACTAGCGGGGGGGTGACTGCCTCCTACAATGAGCAGTTCTTC. Translated, it gives CASSTIGTSGGVTASYNEQFF.

The CDR3 bases are TGTGCCAGCAGCGGGAGGGCCCTACACGGGGAGCTGTTTTTT. Amino acids: CASSGRALHGELFF. This chain connects TRBV2 to TRBJ2-2, with 8 bases identical to TRBD2. This CDR3 region has 14 residues. Germline V lookup: CDR1 SNHLY, CDR2 FYNNEI. The J segment lost 7 bases and the V segment lost 6 bases, leaving 7 bases of the junction unmatched.

A single count supports this clone. The chain joins TRBV29-1 to TRBJ2-7; D is ambiguous. The CDR3 is 12 amino acids. Germline V gene lookup returns CDR1 SQVTM and CDR2 ANQGSEA. V lost 7 bases and J lost 2, with 12 bases in between. DNA of the CDR3: TGCAGCGGCGGAGACTGGACCTACGAGCAGTACTTC. As protein: CSGGDWTYEQYF.

This sequence joins TRBV27 and TRBJ2-7, with TRBD2 matching 10 bases. V lost 0 bases, J lost 2 bases, and 1 base stayed unmatched. Germline CDR1 reads MNHEY; CDR2 reads SMNVEV (reference sequence). This CDR3 region has 15 residues. The CDR3 coding sequence is TGTGCCAGCAGTTTATCAGCGGGAGGGGCCTACGAGCAGTACTTC. It encodes CASSLSAGGAYEQYF.

This clone appeared a single time. The chain links TRBV28 to TRBJ2-3; D remains unclear. This CDR3 comprises 13 residues. Looked up from germline, CDR1 is MDHEN and CDR2 is SYDVKM. V was clipped by 3 bases and J by 2 bases, with 6 bases between them. The CDR3 region is CASSLIFTDTQYF. The CDR3 DNA reads TGTGCCAGCAGTTTGATTTTCACAGATACGCAGTATTTT.

The J gene is TRBJ2-3, the V gene TRBV6-5; D unresolved. CDR3 size: 13 residues. The germline gives CDR1 MNHEY, CDR2 SVGAGI. Trimming removed 2 bases from V and 0 bases from J, with 3 bases in between. The CDR3 DNA reads TGTGCCAGCAGTTACCCTAGCACAGATACGCAGTATTTT. Translation gives CASSYPSTDTQYF.

The chain uses TRBV1 and TRBJ2-5; the D call TRBD1 from the table was never checked on the DNA. TRBV1 is tagged as a pseudogene. The CDR3 sequence is 13 residues long. The CDR3 is CTSSGRGAETQYF. In nucleotides, the CDR3 is TGCACCAGCAGCGGCAGGGGAGCGGAGACCCAGTACTTC.

The chain has TRBV27 and TRBJ2-4; 9 bases are a match to TRBD1. After removal of 6 bases from V and 8 bases from J, the junction contained 5 bases not matched to a gene. The CDR3 spans 13 residues. Germline V gene data show CDR1 as MNHEY and CDR2 as SMNVEV (reference sequence). The CDR3 DNA reads as TGTGCCAGCAGACAGGGGGCAGCAGACATTCAGTACTTC. Protein sequence: CASRQGAADIQYF.

This rearrangement joins TRBV11-2 to TRBJ2-5; tentatively, D is TRBD1 (5 bases). CDR3 length: 15 amino acids. Trimming pared 1 base from V and 5 bases from J, leaving 14 bases between. In germline, CDR1 is SGHAT, CDR2 FQNNGV. In nucleotides, the CDR3 is TGTGCCAGCAGCTTAGCCCAGGGTCGTCGGGAGACCCAGTACTTC. This gives the protein CASSLAQGRRETQYF.

This chain connects TRBV6-5 to TRBJ1-1, with no clear D. The CDR3 has 14 residues. V was clipped by 1 base and J by 4 bases, with 10 bases between them. The germline gives CDR1 MNHEY, CDR2 SVGAGI. CDR3 coding DNA: TGTGCCAGCAGTTACTACAAGGGCCCCACTGAAGCTTTCTTT. Translated: CASSYYKGPTEAFF.

This chain links TRBV6-5 with TRBJ2-7, with 14 bases aligning to TRBD2. This CDR3 is built from 15 residues. The junction had 4 bases not matched to a gene; V was cut back by 5 bases and J by 4 bases. Germline loops: CDR1 MNHEY, CDR2 SVGAGI. The CDR3 region is CASSNRTSGRYEQYF. In DNA, the CDR3 is TGTGCCAGCAGTAACCGGACTAGCGGGAGGTACGAGCAGTACTTC.

This sequence joins TRBV19 and TRBJ1-1; TRBD1 might be the D (6 bases). The V and J ends lost 1 base and 5 bases respectively, with 20 bases between them. This CDR3 is 17 amino acids long. Per germline, CDR1 LNHDA and CDR2 SQIVND (reference sequence). DNA for the CDR3: TGTGCCAGTAGTATAGGCCCAGGGGCGAAGGGGGGGACTGAAGCTTTCTTT. Translated, it gives CASSIGPGAKGGTEAFF.

This clone was picked up a small number of times. The rearrangement joins TRBV4-1 to TRBJ1-3; 8 bases agree with TRBD1. The germline V gene has CDR1 MGHRA and CDR2 YSYEKL. V was clipped by 4 bases and J by 1 base; unmatched bases: 3. CDR3 size: 15 residues. CDR3 coding DNA: TGCGCCAGCAGCCCTGACAGGGGTTCTGGAAACACCATATATTTT. It encodes CASSPDRGSGNTIYF.